The clone carrying this T cell receptor beta chain has at least ten counts. This specimen comes from a study of early T cells in non-severe SARS-CoV-2 infection. In the study overall: Bulk RNA taken from unsorted whole blood was sequenced, leaving chains unpaired.

Individual cDNA molecules were tagged with unique molecular identifiers, the study reported. A single record per CDR3 protein comes from TCRdb applying MiXCR to the 5' RACE reads. The repertoire holds around 60,000 distinct CDR3 sequences, with around 13% as singletons. This clonotype was obtained from an adult who was a healthcare worker with PCR-confirmed SARS-CoV-2 infection or an uninfected control (not recorded which). The specimen sequenced was whole blood.

The CDR3 here is CASSTTSHYGYTF. DNA of the CDR3: TGTGCCAGCTCAACTACATCGCACTATGGCTACACCTTC. This chain uses TRBV18 with TRBJ1-2; D remains ambiguous. CDR3 length: 13 residues. Trimming shortened V by 5 bases and J by 3 bases, and 10 bases separated the two germline ends. The germline CDR1 and CDR2 sequences are KGHSH and LQKENI.